The text below deals with one T cell receptor beta chain. The entry originates in a study of T cell responses to AZD1222 COVID-19 vaccine. V dropped 7 bases and J dropped 2 bases, with 12 bases sitting between them. Germline V lookup: CDR1 SGHTA, CDR2 FQGNSA. This CDR3 is built from 13 residues. Sequencing used immunoSEQ multiplex PCR; TCRdb keeps in-frame clones, though not all of them. The profile covers 90,000 to 120,000 clones, with about 90% appearing a single time and approximately 22% taken by the ten largest. The gene calls are TRBV7-2 and TRBJ2-7; D unresolved. The sequence came from an adult in good health. Sequences were derived from peripheral blood, sampled on day 0 of AZD1222 vaccination. CDR3 bases: TGTGCCAGCACCCAGGTTAGGGCCTACGAGCAGTACTTC. It is translated as CASTQVRAYEQYF.